Reported below is one TCR beta chain. This entry is derived from a study of Ad26.COV2.S vaccination and SARS-CoV-2 variants. In the study overall: Once, or twice with 56 days between doses, Ad26.COV2.S was given intramuscularly.

The assay was immunoSEQ multiplex PCR, and TCRdb's table has in-frame clones only and misses some. The table lists over 200,000 clones, approximately 88% of them singletons, with about 10% in the top ten. The sample's treatment: some 19 received Ad26.COV2.S at low or high dose, single or two shots; roughly five received placebo; per-sample allocation not given. Collection of the samples took place on day 63 after the first injection of vaccine or placebo. Trimming cost V 6 bases and J 4 bases, with 9 bases left between them. In germline, CDR1 is ENHRY, CDR2 SYGVKD. CDR3 size: 13 residues. This TCR was sampled from a person aged 18-65 years who received the Ad26.COV2.S COVID-19 vaccine or a placebo. The material sequenced was peripheral blood, taken in a trial of Ad26.COV2.S vaccine versus placebo. This rearrangement joins TRBV10-3 to TRBJ2-2; D perhaps matches TRBD1 (5 bases). The CDR3 region has the DNA TGTGCCATCAGCTCAGGGATCACCGGGGAGCTGTTTTTT. Amino acid sequence: CAISSGITGELFF.